This record concerns one TCR beta chain sequence. Its target is not known. Constant-segment primers and 5'RACE yielded cDNA libraries for TCR alpha and TCR beta, each carrying sample barcodes and UMIs. TCRdb called the 5' RACE reads again in MiXCR, with one record for every CDR3 protein. This sample yields approximately 290,000 distinct CDR3 sequences, of which roughly 8% are seen a single time; approximately 23% belongs to the top ten. The germline V gene has CDR1 MNHEY and CDR2 SVGAGI. The junction had 7 bases not matched to a gene; V was cut back by 5 bases and J by 4 bases. This CDR3 has 15 amino acids. This entry belongs to a study of T-cell memory formation after mild COVID-19. Study results and limitations: Pre-infection memory showed some responding clones, and this suggested that cross-reactive memory joined.

Input material: PBMCs or a T cell subset sorted from them (not recorded which). The chain joins TRBV6-5 to TRBJ1-2, with 10 nucleotides matching TRBD1. This receptor was obtained from a man aged 18 to 29 who had mild COVID-19 (a few samples of this study predate the infection). Cell type and time point are not known. The CDR3 spells CASSTPTGGTYGYTF. CDR3 bases: TGTGCCAGCAGTACCCCGACAGGGGGCACCTATGGCTACACCTTC.